This T cell receptor (beta chain) comes out of a study of neurological immune-mediated disorders. The study's findings and limits: With the multiple sclerosis repertoire cluster, neither clinical nor MRI features showed any association. No sharing of CDR3 amino acid sequences was observed among expanded clones across subjects, suggesting private repertoires in all groups.

V was shortened by 6 bases and J by 1 base, with 9 bases between the two germline ends. CDR3 size: 14 residues. Germline CDR1 is ENHRY and CDR2 is SYGVKD. This clonotype appeared many times. Antigen unknown. The cDNA was generated through 5'RACE incorporating 10-nucleotide random UMIs. TCRdb reprocessed the 5' RACE reads with MiXCR, giving one entry per CDR3 protein. Of 65,000 to 75,000 distinct CDR3 sequences in the sample, around 5.1% were seen once. The V and J genes are TRBV10-3 and TRBJ2-2; D not certain. The source is a human donor with multiple sclerosis. The donor label of this sample is uncertain. Input material: PBMCs. In DNA form, the CDR3 reads TGTGCCATCAGGCGGTCAGTGAACACCGGGGAGCTGTTTTTT. Residues: CAIRRSVNTGELFF.